This T cell receptor beta chain derives from a study of PD-1 blockade in classical Hodgkin lymphoma. Time point: cycle 4 day 1 (C4D1), after around six weeks of nivolumab. Relapse was seen in all patients after autologous stem cell transplantation, and brentuximab vedotin exposure was variable. V shed 0 bases, J shed 5 bases, and the junction held 4 bases outside the gene matches. The CDR3 length is 15 residues. Germline CDR1 and CDR2: SEHNR and FQNEAQ (reference sequence). Sequencing was performed with immunoSEQ multiplex PCR; in TCRdb, only in-frame clones are kept and a portion is missing. The data show 20,000 to 25,000 clones, with more than 70% seen just once and 15% to 20% held by the top ten.

This clonotype was obtained from a human donor with classical Hodgkin lymphoma. This specimen was peripheral blood mononuclear cells (PBMCs), taken before the fourth cycle of nivolumab. V gene TRBV7-9 combines with J gene TRBJ2-1; TRBD1 matches at 7 bases. The CDR3 here is CASSLAGQVNNEQFF. The CDR3 DNA reads as TGTGCCAGCAGCTTAGCCGGACAGGTGAACAATGAGCAGTTCTTC.